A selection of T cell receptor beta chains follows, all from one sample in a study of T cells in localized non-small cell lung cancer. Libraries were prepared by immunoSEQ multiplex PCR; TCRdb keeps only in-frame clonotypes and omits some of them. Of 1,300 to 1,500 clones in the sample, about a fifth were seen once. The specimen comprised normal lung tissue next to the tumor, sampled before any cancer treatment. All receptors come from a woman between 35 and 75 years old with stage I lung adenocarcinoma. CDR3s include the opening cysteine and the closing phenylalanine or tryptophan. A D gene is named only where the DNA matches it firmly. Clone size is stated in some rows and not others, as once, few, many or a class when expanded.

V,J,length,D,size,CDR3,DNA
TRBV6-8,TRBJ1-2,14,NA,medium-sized,CASSDDTSPGRYTF,TGTGCCAGCAGCGACGACACTTCTCCTGGTCGCTACACCTTC
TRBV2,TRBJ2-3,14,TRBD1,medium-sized,CASNRDRSTDTQYF,TGTGCCAGCAACAGGGACAGGAGCACAGATACGCAGTATTTT
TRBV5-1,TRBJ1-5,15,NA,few,CASSLDGMSNQPQHF,TGCGCCAGCAGCTTGGATGGGATGAGCAATCAGCCCCAGCATTTT
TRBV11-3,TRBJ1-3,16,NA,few,CASSYFDRISGNTIYF,TGTGCCAGCAGCTACTTTGACAGGATCTCTGGAAACACCATATATTTT
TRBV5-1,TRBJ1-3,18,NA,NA,CASSTAPGTSSSGNTIYF,TGCGCCAGCAGCACTGCACCCGGGACGTCCAGCTCTGGAAACACCATATATTTT
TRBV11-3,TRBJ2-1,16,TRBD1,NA,CASSLRDRGSYNEQFF,TGTGCCAGCAGCTTACGGGACAGGGGTTCCTACAATGAGCAGTTCTTC
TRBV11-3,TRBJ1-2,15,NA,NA,CASSQAGGGNYGYTF,TGTGCCAGCAGCCAGGCGGGGGGCGGCAACTATGGCTACACCTTC
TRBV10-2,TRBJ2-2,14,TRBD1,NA,CASNPGQGTGELFF,TGCGCCAGCAACCCGGGACAGGGAACCGGGGAGCTGTTTTTT
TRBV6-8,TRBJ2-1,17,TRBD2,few,CASRDPVAGGHIDEQFF,TGTGCCAGCAGGGATCCCGTAGCGGGAGGGCATATCGATGAGCAGTTCTTC
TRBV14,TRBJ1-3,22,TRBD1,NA,CASSRTWDRRKTLMSSGNTIYF,TGTGCCAGCAGCCGCACCTGGGACAGACGGAAAACATTAATGAGCTCTGGAAACACCATATATTTT
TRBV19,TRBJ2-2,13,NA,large,CASSNPNTGELFF,TGTGCCAGTAGTAACCCTAACACCGGGGAGCTGTTTTTT
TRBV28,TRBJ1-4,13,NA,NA,CATRGGSVVKLFF,TGTGCCACCCGGGGGGGGAGTGTGGTAAAACTGTTTTTT
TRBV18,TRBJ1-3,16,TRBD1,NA,CASSPRQGLSGNTIYF,TGTGCCAGCTCACCTCGACAGGGACTCTCTGGAAACACCATATATTTT
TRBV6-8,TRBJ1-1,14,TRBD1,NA,CASRTGRLNTEAFF,TGTGCCAGCCGGACAGGGCGGTTGAACACTGAAGCTTTCTTT
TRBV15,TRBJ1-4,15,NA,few,CAISLGGRENEKLFF,TGTGCCATCAGCTTGGGGGGAAGGGAGAATGAAAAACTGTTTTTT
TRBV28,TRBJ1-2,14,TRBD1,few,CASSFRDRHYGYTF,TGTGCCAGCAGTTTCCGGGACAGGCACTATGGCTACACCTTC
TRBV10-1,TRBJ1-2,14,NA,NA,CASSESTGVGGYTF,TGCGCCAGCAGTGAGTCGACCGGGGTTGGTGGCTACACCTTC
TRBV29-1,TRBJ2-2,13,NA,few,CSAVGQNTGELFF,TGCAGCGCTGTGGGACAGAACACCGGGGAGCTGTTTTTT
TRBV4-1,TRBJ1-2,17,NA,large,CASSQEPLGGPNYGYTF,TGCGCCAGCAGCCAGGAACCTCTTGGGGGGCCGAACTATGGCTACACCTTC
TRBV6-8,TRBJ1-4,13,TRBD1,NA,CASSNRGKEKLFF,TGTGCCAGCAGTAACAGGGGCAAGGAAAAACTGTTTTTT
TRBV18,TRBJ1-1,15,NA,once,CASSTGRPWHTEAFF,TGTGCCAGCTCGACAGGACGACCATGGCACACTGAAGCTTTCTTT
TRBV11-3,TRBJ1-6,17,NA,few,CASSPGAGLLGNSPLHF,TGTGCCAGCAGCCCGGGGGCGGGCTTACTGGGGAATTCACCCCTCCACTTT
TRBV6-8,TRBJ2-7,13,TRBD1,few,CASSDRGIDEQYF,TGTGCCAGCTCGGACAGGGGAATCGACGAGCAGTACTTC
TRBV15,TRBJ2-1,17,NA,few,CATSRDTLAREGNEQFF,TGTGCCACCAGCAGAGATACTCTAGCGCGAGAGGGCAATGAGCAGTTCTTC
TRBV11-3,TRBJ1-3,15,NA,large,CASSLEGNQRDTIYF,TGTGCCAGCAGCTTAGAGGGTAATCAACGCGACACCATATATTTT
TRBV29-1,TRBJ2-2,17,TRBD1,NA,CSVVWLGGLDLTGELFF,TGCAGCGTTGTATGGTTAGGGGGCCTTGACTTAACCGGGGAGCTGTTTTTT
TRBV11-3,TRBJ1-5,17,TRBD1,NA,CASSLIGGTGGGQPQHF,TGTGCCAGCAGCTTGATAGGCGGGACAGGGGGAGGACAGCCCCAGCATTTT
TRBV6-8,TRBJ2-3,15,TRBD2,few,CASSAGIAGTDTQYF,TGTGCCAGCAGCGCCGGGATAGCGGGGACAGATACGCAGTATTTT
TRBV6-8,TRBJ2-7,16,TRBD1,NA,CASSPARTGGVYEQYF,TGTGCCAGCAGCCCAGCCCGGACAGGGGGAGTCTACGAGCAGTACTTC